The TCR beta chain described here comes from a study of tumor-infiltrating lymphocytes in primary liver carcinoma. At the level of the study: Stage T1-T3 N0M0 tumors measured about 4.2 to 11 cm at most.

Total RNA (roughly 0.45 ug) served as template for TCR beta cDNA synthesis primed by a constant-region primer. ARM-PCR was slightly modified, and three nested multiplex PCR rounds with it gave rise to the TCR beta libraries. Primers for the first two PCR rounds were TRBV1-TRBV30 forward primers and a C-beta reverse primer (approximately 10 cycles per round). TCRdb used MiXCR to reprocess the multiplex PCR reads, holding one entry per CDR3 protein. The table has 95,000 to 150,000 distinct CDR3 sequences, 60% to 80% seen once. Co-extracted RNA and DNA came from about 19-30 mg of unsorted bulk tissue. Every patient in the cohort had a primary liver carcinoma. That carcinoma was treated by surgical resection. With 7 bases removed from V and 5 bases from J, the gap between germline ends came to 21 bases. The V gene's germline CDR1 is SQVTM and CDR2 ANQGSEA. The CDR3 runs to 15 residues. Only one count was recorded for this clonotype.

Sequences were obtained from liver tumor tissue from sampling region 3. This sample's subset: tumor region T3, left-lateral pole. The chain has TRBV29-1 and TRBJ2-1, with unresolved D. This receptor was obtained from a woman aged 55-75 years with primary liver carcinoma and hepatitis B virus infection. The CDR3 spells CSATIRSGINNEQFF. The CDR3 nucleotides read TGCAGCGCCACCATCCGGAGTGGAATAAACAATGAGCAGTTCTTC.